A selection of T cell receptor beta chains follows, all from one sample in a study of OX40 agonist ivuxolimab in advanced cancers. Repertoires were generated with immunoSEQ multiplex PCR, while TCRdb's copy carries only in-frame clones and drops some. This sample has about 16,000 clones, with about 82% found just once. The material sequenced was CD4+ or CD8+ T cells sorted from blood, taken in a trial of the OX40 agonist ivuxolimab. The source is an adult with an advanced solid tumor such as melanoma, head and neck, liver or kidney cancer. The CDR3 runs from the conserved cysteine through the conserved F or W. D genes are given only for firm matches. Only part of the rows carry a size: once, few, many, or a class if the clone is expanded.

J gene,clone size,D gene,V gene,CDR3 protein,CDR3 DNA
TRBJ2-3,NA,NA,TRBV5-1,CASSLGPTDTDTQYF,TGCGCCAGCAGCTTAGGACCTACAGACACAGATACGCAGTATTTT
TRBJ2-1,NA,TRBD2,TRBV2,CASSDGLGMNEQFF,TGTGCCAGCAGTGACGGACTAGGTATGAATGAGCAGTTCTTC
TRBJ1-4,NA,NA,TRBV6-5,CASSYGRVGEKLFF,TGTGCCAGCAGTTACGGGAGGGTTGGTGAAAAACTGTTTTTT
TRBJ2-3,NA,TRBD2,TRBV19,CASSIDLLSGSTDTQYF,TGTGCCAGTAGTATAGATCTTCTTAGCGGGAGCACAGATACGCAGTATTTT
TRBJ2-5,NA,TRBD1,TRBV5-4,CASSDWTGIGETQYF,TGTGCCAGCAGCGACTGGACAGGGATCGGGGAGACCCAGTACTTC
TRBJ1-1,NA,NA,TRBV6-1,CASFDRNTEAFF,TGTGCCAGCTTTGACAGAAACACTGAAGCTTTCTTT
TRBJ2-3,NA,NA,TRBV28,CASSLLGLGADTQYF,TGTGCCAGCAGTTTATTAGGGCTCGGCGCAGATACGCAGTATTTT
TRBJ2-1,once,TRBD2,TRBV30,CAWRGRASGRAEQFF,TGTGCCTGGAGGGGGCGGGCTAGCGGGAGAGCTGAGCAGTTCTTC
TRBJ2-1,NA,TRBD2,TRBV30,CAWSVLLAGGRYNEQFF,TGTGCCTGGAGTGTCCTCCTAGCGGGAGGGAGATACAATGAGCAGTTCTTC
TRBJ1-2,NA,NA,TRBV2,CASSPTSYLYGYTF,TGTGCCAGCAGCCCAACCTCATATCTTTATGGCTACACCTTC
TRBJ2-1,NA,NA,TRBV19,CASSLADNEQFF,TGTGCCAGTTCCTTGGCCGACAATGAGCAGTTCTTC
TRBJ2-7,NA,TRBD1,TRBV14,CASRPGTGWDEQYF,TGTGCCAGCAGGCCCGGGACAGGGTGGGACGAGCAGTACTTC
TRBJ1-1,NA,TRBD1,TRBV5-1,CASSLAFSGRGTEAFF,TGCGCCAGCAGCTTGGCCTTCTCGGGCAGGGGGACTGAAGCTTTCTTT
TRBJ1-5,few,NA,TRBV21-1,CASSKARVGGAQPQHF,TGTGCCAGCAGCAAAGCGCGAGTAGGGGGCGCCCAGCCCCAGCATTTT
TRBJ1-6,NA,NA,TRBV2,CASSAGQGSPLHF,TGTGCCAGCAGTGCAGGGCAGGGGTCACCCCTCCACTTT
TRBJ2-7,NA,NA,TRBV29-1,CSVVSQSSYEQYF,TGCAGCGTTGTAAGTCAGAGCTCCTACGAGCAGTACTTC
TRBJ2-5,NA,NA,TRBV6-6,CASSQGSSAQYF,TGTGCCAGCAGCCAGGGATCGTCGGCCCAGTACTTC
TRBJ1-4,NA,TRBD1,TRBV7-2,CANSIRQGNEKLFF,TGTGCCAACAGCATAAGACAGGGGAATGAAAAACTGTTTTTT
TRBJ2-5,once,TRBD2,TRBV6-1,CASSPGRVPSETQYF,TGTGCCAGCAGCCCCGGGAGGGTTCCCTCGGAGACCCAGTACTTC
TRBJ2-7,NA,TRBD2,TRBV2,CASSDFSRGGSYEQYF,TGTGCCAGCAGTGATTTTTCCCGGGGGGGATCCTACGAGCAGTACTTC
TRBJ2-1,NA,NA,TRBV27,CASSLLGQGFEQFF,TGTGCCAGCAGTTTATTAGGTCAGGGATTCGAGCAGTTCTTC
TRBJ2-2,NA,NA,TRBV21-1,CASSKAEDNTGELFF,TGTGCCAGCAGCAAAGCAGAGGATAACACCGGGGAGCTGTTTTTT
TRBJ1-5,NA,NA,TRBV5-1,CASSLGAGDGQPQHF,TGCGCCAGCAGCTTGGGGGCAGGGGATGGTCAACCCCAGCATTTT
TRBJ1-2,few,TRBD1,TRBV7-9,CASSYDRGVYGYTF,TGTGCCAGCAGTTACGACAGGGGGGTCTATGGCTACACCTTC
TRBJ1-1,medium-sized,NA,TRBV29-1,CSVEDLGVVSNTEAFF,TGCAGCGTTGAAGATCTAGGAGTAGTCTCGAACACTGAAGCTTTCTTT
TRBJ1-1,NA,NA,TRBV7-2,CASSLVATEAFF,TGTGCCAGCAGCTTAGTCGCCACTGAAGCTTTCTTT
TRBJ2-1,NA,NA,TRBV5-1,CASSLSGPSYNEQFF,TGCGCCAGCAGCCTTAGCGGCCCCTCCTACAATGAGCAGTTCTTC
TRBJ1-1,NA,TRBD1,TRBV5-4,CASSLSYRGGTEAFF,TGTGCCAGCAGCTTGTCCTACAGGGGTGGGACTGAAGCTTTCTTT
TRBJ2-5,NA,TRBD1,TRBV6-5,CASSFRDRAQETQYF,TGTGCCAGCAGCTTCCGGGACAGGGCACAAGAGACCCAGTACTTC
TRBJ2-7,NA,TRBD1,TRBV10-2,CASSYSGQTYEQYF,TGCGCCAGCAGCTATTCGGGACAGACCTACGAGCAGTACTTC
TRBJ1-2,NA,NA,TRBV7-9,CASSLGWDGYTF,TGTGCCAGCAGCTTGGGTTGGGATGGCTACACCTTC
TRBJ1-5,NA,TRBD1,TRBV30,CAWSAQQGAQPQHF,TGTGCCTGGAGTGCCCAACAGGGGGCCCAGCCCCAGCATTTT
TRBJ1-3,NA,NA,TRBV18,CASSPPPRARNTIYF,TGTGCCAGCTCACCACCACCCAGAGCCAGAAACACCATATATTTT
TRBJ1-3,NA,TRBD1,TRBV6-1,CASGDRSSGNTIYF,TGTGCCAGCGGGGACAGGAGCTCTGGAAACACCATATATTTT
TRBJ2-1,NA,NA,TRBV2,CASAREQGNEQFF,TGTGCCAGTGCACGTGAACAGGGCAATGAGCAGTTCTTC
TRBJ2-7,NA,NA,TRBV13,CASSLGVYRYSYEQYF,TGTGCCAGCAGCTTAGGTGTCTACCGATACTCCTACGAGCAGTACTTC
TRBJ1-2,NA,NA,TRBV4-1,CASSQVGGYYGYTF,TGCGCCAGCAGCCAAGTGGGTGGGTACTATGGCTACACCTTC
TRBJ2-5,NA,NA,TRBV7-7,CASSRDRKETQYF,TGTGCCAGCTCCCGGGACCGCAAAGAGACCCAGTACTTC
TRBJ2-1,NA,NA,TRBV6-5,CASSYPTRRIEQFF,TGTGCCAGCAGTTACCCGACTCGACGTATTGAGCAGTTCTTC
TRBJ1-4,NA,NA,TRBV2,CASSRRTTNEKLFF,TGTGCCAGCAGCCGTCGTACAACTAATGAAAAACTGTTTTTT
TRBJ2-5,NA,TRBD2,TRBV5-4,CASSFGGGAFETQYF,TGTGCCAGCAGCTTTGGCGGGGGGGCTTTCGAGACCCAGTACTTC
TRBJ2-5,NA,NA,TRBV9,CASSVGGKAETQYF,TGTGCCAGCAGCGTAGGAGGAAAGGCAGAGACCCAGTACTTC
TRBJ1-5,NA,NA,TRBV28,CASRPLGAGNQPQHF,TGTGCCAGCAGACCCCTTGGTGCGGGCAATCAGCCCCAGCATTTT
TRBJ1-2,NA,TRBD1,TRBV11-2,CASSFPGTGKGYTF,TGTGCCAGCAGCTTCCCCGGGACAGGGAAAGGCTACACCTTC
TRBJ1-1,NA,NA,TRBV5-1,CASSLGATNTEAFF,TGCGCCAGCAGCTTGGGAGCTACTAACACTGAAGCTTTCTTT
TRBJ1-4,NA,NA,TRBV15,CATPMADNEKLFF,TGTGCCACCCCCATGGCAGATAATGAAAAACTGTTTTTT
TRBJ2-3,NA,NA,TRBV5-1,CASSSGLFPSTDTQYF,TGCGCCAGCAGCTCCGGACTATTCCCTAGCACAGATACGCAGTATTTT
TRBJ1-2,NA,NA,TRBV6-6,CASSYEAVGYGYTF,TGTGCCAGCAGTTATGAGGCAGTGGGCTATGGCTACACCTTC
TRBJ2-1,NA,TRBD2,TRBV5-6,CASILDGASGGSTYNEQFF,TGTGCCAGCATCCTCGATGGGGCTAGCGGGGGCTCTACCTACAATGAGCAGTTCTTC